A selection of T cell receptor beta chains follows, all from one sample in a study of human T cells and chemical hapten exposure. TCRdb fed the RACE reads into MiXCR, producing one record per CDR3 protein. Of approximately 77,000 distinct CDR3 sequences in the sample, roughly 7.1% were seen once. The starting material was whole blood, obtained in connection with sensitization to the hapten diphenylcyclopropenone (DPC). These receptors originate from a woman in her twenties or thirties with alopecia areata. Some clones in this sample may be carry-over from other donors' samples. Each CDR3 is given with its conserved first and last residue. The order of the fields is D gene, clone size, V gene, J gene, CDR3 DNA, CDR3 protein. A D gene is named only where the DNA matches it firmly. Clone size, where shown, is once, few, many, or a class for clones that have expanded.

d_call: -
clone_size: many
v_call: TRBV19
j_call: TRBJ2-2
cdr3_nt: TGTGCCAGTAGTAGACAGGTTATCGCGAACACCGGGGAGCTGTTTTTT
cdr3_aa: CASSRQVIANTGELFF

d_call: TRBD1
clone_size: many
v_call: TRBV5-5
j_call: TRBJ1-2
cdr3_nt: TGTGCCAGCACCCACCGGGACAGGGCATTTGGCTACACCTTC
cdr3_aa: CASTHRDRAFGYTF

d_call: TRBD1
clone_size: many
v_call: TRBV6-1
j_call: TRBJ1-2
cdr3_nt: TGTGCCAGCAGTGAAGAACTACAGGGGCTTCTTGTCCCCTCCTATGGCTACACCTTC
cdr3_aa: CASSEELQGLLVPSYGYTF

d_call: -
clone_size: many
v_call: TRBV5-1
j_call: TRBJ2-2
cdr3_nt: TGCGCCAGCAGCTTCCATGGAGGGGCGAACACCGGGGAGCTGTTTTTT
cdr3_aa: CASSFHGGANTGELFF

d_call: -
clone_size: -
v_call: TRBV20-1
j_call: TRBJ1-1
cdr3_nt: TGCAGTGCTAGAGACCAGGGACTCAGGAACACTGAAGCTTTCTTT
cdr3_aa: CSARDQGLRNTEAFF

d_call: -
clone_size: -
v_call: TRBV5-4
j_call: TRBJ1-1
cdr3_nt: TGTGCCAGCAGCTTCGACAGGAAGGTGGGTGGAGCTTTCTTT
cdr3_aa: CASSFDRKVGGAFF

d_call: -
clone_size: many
v_call: TRBV20-1
j_call: TRBJ1-1
cdr3_nt: TGCAGTGCTAGAGTCCCACAGGGCACTGAAGCTTTCTTT
cdr3_aa: CSARVPQGTEAFF

d_call: -
clone_size: few
v_call: TRBV7-8
j_call: TRBJ2-2
cdr3_nt: TGTGCCAGCAGACGACGACCCTCGACGCGGGCTAACCGTCCCGGGGAGCTGTTTTTT
cdr3_aa: CASRRRPSTRANRPGELFF

d_call: -
clone_size: many
v_call: TRBV5-4
j_call: TRBJ2-1
cdr3_nt: TGTGCCAGCAGCCCAAAATCTCGGCCCATGCACAATGAGCAGTTCTTC
cdr3_aa: CASSPKSRPMHNEQFF

d_call: -
clone_size: -
v_call: TRBV14
j_call: TRBJ1-1
cdr3_nt: TGTGCCAGCAGCCCCCATCCCTACCTGCAGGGGAGGGCGAACACTGAAGCTTTCTTT
cdr3_aa: CASSPHPYLQGRANTEAFF

d_call: -
clone_size: many
v_call: TRBV6-1
j_call: TRBJ2-3
cdr3_nt: TGTGCCAGCAGTGAAGCGCCATTCACAGGAGATACGCAGTATTTT
cdr3_aa: CASSEAPFTGDTQYF

d_call: -
clone_size: many
v_call: TRBV29-1
j_call: TRBJ2-7
cdr3_nt: TGCAGCGCGGCCCGTCCGGGGGCTACCTACGAGCAGTACTTC
cdr3_aa: CSAARPGATYEQYF

d_call: -
clone_size: -
v_call: TRBV5-4
j_call: TRBJ1-5
cdr3_nt: TGTGCCAGCAGCCCGGGTTTGGGGAGCAATCAGCCCCAGCATTTT
cdr3_aa: CASSPGLGSNQPQHF

d_call: -
clone_size: -
v_call: TRBV7-6
j_call: TRBJ1-4
cdr3_nt: TGTGCCAGCAGCTCCCGGGATGACCCTTGGAAACTGTTTTTT
cdr3_aa: CASSSRDDPWKLFF

d_call: -
clone_size: few
v_call: TRBV18
j_call: TRBJ1-6
cdr3_nt: TGTGCCAGCTCACCGACGTACGATTCACCCCTCCACTTT
cdr3_aa: CASSPTYDSPLHF

d_call: -
clone_size: many
v_call: TRBV18
j_call: TRBJ2-4
cdr3_nt: TGTGCCAGCTCACCACCCGGCAGTAGAAACATTCAGTACTTC
cdr3_aa: CASSPPGSRNIQYF

d_call: -
clone_size: -
v_call: TRBV12-3/TRBV12-4
j_call: TRBJ1-5
cdr3_nt: TGTGCCAGCAGTTTACGGGGGGGGAGACAGCCCCAGCATTTT
cdr3_aa: CASSLRGGRQPQHF